These 2 T cell receptor beta chains share one sample of origin, sequenced in a study of T cell responses to AZD1222 COVID-19 vaccine. Repertoires were generated with immunoSEQ multiplex PCR, while TCRdb's copy carries only in-frame clones and drops some. The table has about 97,000 clones, more than 85% seen once. The sequenced sample was peripheral blood, obtained on day 0 of AZD1222 vaccination. These receptors were taken from an adult in good health.

This chain joins TRBV6-2 or TRBV6-3 and TRBJ2-5; D tentatively fits TRBD1 or TRBD2 (5 bases each). Germline CDR1 and CDR2: MNHEY and SVGEGT. V lost 5 bases and J lost 4, with 14 bases in between. The CDR3 is made up of 14 amino acids. The CDR3 spells CASSRQTGTETQYF. The CDR3 DNA sequence: TGTGCCAGCAGTCGGCAAACGGGGACAGAGACCCAGTACTTC.

This clone has only a few counts. V and J are TRBV6-1 and TRBJ2-5; no reliable D call. The V gene lost 1 base and the J gene lost 2 bases, with 11 bases spanning the gap. The CDR3 runs 15 residues. Germline V lookup: CDR1 MNHNS, CDR2 SASEGT. CDR3 residues: CASSEGFNSQETQYF. DNA of the CDR3: TGTGCCAGCAGTGAAGGGTTTAATTCACAAGAGACCCAGTACTTC.